Each of the 23 T cell receptor beta chains below was sequenced from the same sample in a study of cytomegalovirus exposure and HLA in healthy donors. Primers included in the PCR were 60 Vbeta and 13 Jbeta primers. The assay was immunoSEQ multiplex PCR, and TCRdb's table has in-frame clones only and misses some. Among 100,000 to 150,000 clones listed, over 60% were seen once. Sequenced: PBMCs. The receptors shown here come from a woman aged 60 to 75 in good health and CMV-seropositive.

The chain couples TRBV7-9 to TRBJ2-7, with 9 bases aligning to TRBD2. V lost 3 bases and J lost 3; bases outside the gene matches: 6. Germline-derived CDR1 and CDR2 are SEHNR and FQNEAQ (reference sequence). The CDR3 totals 15 residues. DNA of the CDR3: TGTGCCAGCAGCTTGCATAGCGGGAGAGGCTACGAGCAGTACTTC. Translation gives CASSLHSGRGYEQYF.

This clone was counted only a few times. The V call is TRBV7-2, the J call TRBJ2-5; 15 bases line up with TRBD2. This CDR3 has 17 amino acids. CDR1 and CDR2 (germline): SGHTA, FQGNSA. The V gene end was trimmed by 4 bases and the J gene end by 5 bases; junction bases not matched to a gene: 8. The chain's CDR3 is CASSWGGLAGGGETQYF. Here the CDR3 DNA reads TGTGCCAGCAGCTGGGGGGGACTAGCGGGGGGCGGTGAGACCCAGTACTTC.

The chain couples TRBV7-9 to TRBJ1-2; a weak D match, TRBD1 (5 bases). Germline CDR1 and CDR2: SEHNR and FQNEAQ (reference sequence). Trimming removed 5 bases from V and 7 bases from J, with 17 bases in between. The CDR3 extends over 14 amino acids. As DNA, the CDR3 is TGTGCCAGCAGCACCCCAGCGGGGGGTCCTGGCTACACCTTC. It is translated as CASSTPAGGPGYTF. Based on the CDR3 plus reference TRBV7-9 and TRBJ1-2, the full variable domain is DTGVSQNPRHKITKRGQNVTFRCDPISEHNRLYWYRQTLGQGPEFLTYFQNEAQLEKSRLLSDRFSAERPKGSFSTLEIQRTEQGDSAMYLCASSTPAGGPGYTFGSGTRLTVV.

The rearrangement joins TRBV2 to TRBJ1-1; D unclear. V dropped 9 bases and J dropped 10 bases, with 15 bases sitting between them. Per the germline V gene, CDR1 is SNHLY and CDR2 is FYNNEI. The CDR3 runs to 11 residues. The CDR3 sequence: CASSPGVGAFF. The CDR3 nucleotides read TGTGCCAGTTCTCCCGGGGTCGGAGCTTTCTTT.

The rearrangement links TRBV6-5 to TRBJ2-7, with 9 nucleotides matching TRBD1. The CDR3 extends over 15 amino acids. The ends lost 1 base at V and 8 bases at J; junction bases unmatched: 9. In germline, CDR1 is MNHEY, CDR2 SVGAGI. The CDR3 here is CASSYFGTGSGQQYF. The CDR3, as DNA: TGTGCCAGCAGTTACTTCGGGACAGGGTCCGGTCAGCAGTACTTC.

This rearrangement joins TRBV5-5 to TRBJ2-7, with TRBD1 identical over 8 bases. V lost 2 bases, J lost 4 bases, and 2 bases stayed unmatched. The V gene's germline CDR1 is SGHKS and CDR2 YYEKEE (reference sequence). The CDR3 sequence is 13 residues long. This chain's CDR3 is CASSLNRGYEQYF. Written as DNA, the CDR3 is TGTGCCAGCAGCTTAAACAGGGGGTACGAGCAGTACTTC.

The chain uses TRBV5-1 and TRBJ2-7; 8 bases map to TRBD1. Germline V CDR1 and CDR2: SGHRS, YFSETQ. The CDR3 consists of 14 residues. V shed 4 bases, J shed 5 bases, and the junction held 8 bases outside the gene matches. The chain's CDR3 is CASSKDRASNEQYF. The CDR3 nucleotides are TGCGCCAGCAGCAAGGACAGGGCTAGCAACGAGCAGTACTTC.

The J gene is TRBJ2-7, the V gene TRBV5-1; D remains ambiguous. This CDR3 is 13 amino acids long. Germline V gene lookup returns CDR1 SGHRS and CDR2 YFSETQ. V lost 3 bases to trimming and J lost 3 bases, with 10 bases between them. In DNA form, the CDR3 reads TGCGCCAGCAGCTCTTACACCAACTACGAGCAGTACTTC. Protein: CASSSYTNYEQYF.

CDR3 in amino acids: CAWGNQGVNEKLFF. CDR3 bases: TGTGCCTGGGGGAACCAGGGGGTTAATGAAAAACTGTTTTTT. The chain recombines TRBV30 with TRBJ1-4, with TRBD1 identical over 7 bases. CDR3 length equals 14 residues. V lost 5 bases and J lost 4; bases outside the gene matches: 7. Looked up from germline, CDR1 is GTSNPN and CDR2 is SVGIG (reference sequence).

This clone appeared a few times. The V and J genes are TRBV7-2 and TRBJ1-4, with D perhaps TRBD1 (5 bases). CDR3 size: 14 residues. The germline V gene encodes CDR1 SGHTA and CDR2 FQGNSA. The V end lost 2 bases, the J end lost 4 bases, and 8 bases lay between the germline ends. The DNA for the CDR3 is TGTGCCAGCAGCTTACCCGGACATAATGAAAAACTGTTTTTT. This translates into CASSLPGHNEKLFF.

The chain joins TRBV7-9 to TRBJ1-2, with D uncertain. The germline V and J ends were trimmed by 5 bases and 6 bases, with 7 bases remaining between them. CDR1 and CDR2 (germline): SEHNR, FQNEAQ (reference sequence). The CDR3 is 11 amino acids. The CDR3 sequence is CASSQIDGYTF. CDR3 coding DNA: TGTGCCAGCAGCCAAATTGATGGCTACACCTTC.

The rearrangement uses TRBV25-1 and TRBJ1-2; the match to TRBD1 covers 10 bases. CDR3 length equals 15 residues. CDR1 and CDR2 from the germline V gene are MGHDK and SYGVNS. Unmatched junction bases numbered 5, after V lost 1 base and J lost 6 bases. Written as DNA, the CDR3 is TGTGCCAGCAGTGAATGGGGGACAGGGGACGATGGCTACACCTTC. Translating it yields CASSEWGTGDDGYTF.

The chain joins TRBV4-1 to TRBJ2-5; the D gene is possibly TRBD2 (6 bases). The CDR3 runs 16 residues. The germline V gene encodes CDR1 MGHRA and CDR2 YSYEKL. V was clipped by 1 base and J by 5 bases, with 17 bases between them. The CDR3, as DNA: TGCGCCAGCAGCCAAGTGTCGGTCAGGGCGGGGGAGACCCAGTACTTC. This sequence encodes CASSQVSVRAGETQYF.

The chain recombines TRBV20-1 with TRBJ2-7, with D possibly being TRBD1 (6 bases). V was shortened by 6 bases and J by 3 bases, with 9 bases between the two germline ends. The CDR3 contains 11 residues. Germline CDR1 reads DFQATT; CDR2 reads SNEGSKA (reference sequence). The CDR3 protein is CSATQGYEQYF. In DNA form, the CDR3 reads TGCAGTGCCACACAGGGCTACGAGCAGTACTTC.

The chain has TRBV5-1 and TRBJ2-3; 7 nucleotides agree with TRBD1. The CDR3 spans 19 residues. The germline gives CDR1 SGHRS, CDR2 YFSETQ. The ends lost 5 bases at V and 0 bases at J; junction bases unmatched: 18. CDR3 sequence (DNA): TGCGCCAGCAGTTTCCCGACAGGGCCCTCACTTTCTAGCACAGATACGCAGTATTTT. The encoded protein is CASSFPTGPSLSSTDTQYF.

J is TRBJ1-2 and V is TRBV7-9; 10 nucleotides line up with TRBD1. V lost 3 bases and J lost 3; bases outside the gene matches: 7. CDR3 length equals 16 residues. CDR1 and CDR2 (germline): SEHNR, FQNEAQ (reference sequence). The CDR3 region has the DNA TGTGCCAGCAGCTTTTCCGGGACAGGGGCTTACTATGGCTACACCTTC. Its translation is CASSFSGTGAYYGYTF.

This clone was observed a handful of times. The chain employs TRBV6-5 and TRBJ2-7; TRBD1 matches at 9 bases. V was clipped by 5 bases and J by 2 bases; unmatched bases: 4. Germline V gene sequence: CDR1 MNHEY, CDR2 SVGAGI. There are 14 residues in the CDR3. The CDR3 nucleotides read TGTGCCAGCAGTACCGGGACAGGGACCTACGAGCAGTACTTC. This translates into CASSTGTGTYEQYF.

The rearrangement uses TRBV27 and TRBJ1-5, with 7 bases aligning to TRBD1. The trim removed 4 bases at V and 5 bases at J, leaving 5 bases unmatched. CDR1 is MNHEY and CDR2 is SMNVEV in the germline V gene (reference sequence). This CDR3 spans 14 amino acids. The CDR3 sequence: CASSSGTEDQPQHF. For the CDR3, the DNA is TGTGCCAGCAGTTCTGGGACAGAGGATCAGCCCCAGCATTTT.

The V call is TRBV30, the J call TRBJ2-7; TRBD1 matches at 11 bases. CDR3 length: 13 residues. CDR1 GTSNPN and CDR2 SVGIG come from the germline V gene (reference sequence). J gave up 4 bases and V 5 bases, and 4 bases lay outside the gene matches. The CDR3 DNA is TGTGCCTGGGAAGGACAGGGGGCATACGAGCAGTACTTC. Protein product: CAWEGQGAYEQYF.

The chain is built from TRBV6-1 and TRBJ1-3; D gene unclear. V lost 7 bases to trimming and J lost 0 bases, with 4 bases between them. In germline, CDR1 is MNHNS, CDR2 SASEGT. The CDR3 has 12 amino acids. The CDR3, as DNA: TGTGCCAGCACTAGCTCTGGAAACACCATATATTTT. It encodes CASTSSGNTIYF.

The CDR3 region is CASSFDRGYQPQHF. CDR3 coding DNA: TGTGCCAGCAGCTTCGACAGGGGCTATCAGCCCCAGCATTTT. The rearrangement links TRBV7-8 to TRBJ1-5; TRBD1 aligns across 8 bases. The junction had 3 bases not matched to a gene; V was cut back by 3 bases and J by 5 bases. Germline CDR1 reads SGHVS; CDR2 reads FQNEAQ. The CDR3 has 14 amino acids.

The chain has TRBV9 and TRBJ2-3, with 14 bases fitting TRBD2. The V gene's germline CDR1 is SGDLS and CDR2 YYNGEE. This CDR3 contains 16 residues. Losses at the gene ends were 3 bases for V and 5 bases for J; bases not matched to a gene: 5. The CDR3 nucleotides are TGTGCCAGCAGCGCGCAAGGGACTAGCGGGAGAGATACGCAGTATTTT. The encoded protein is CASSAQGTSGRDTQYF.

The rearrangement joins TRBV5-1 to TRBJ2-6; TRBD1 might be the D (6 bases). The CDR3 contains 17 residues. V was cut by 3 bases and J by 0 bases, with 13 bases left in between. CDR1 SGHRS and CDR2 YFSETQ come from the germline V gene. The DNA for the CDR3 is TGCGCCAGCAGCTCGGGACATCTAACCTCTGGGGCCAACGTCCTGACTTTC. Translated: CASSSGHLTSGANVLTF.